These 8 T cell receptor beta chains were sequenced from one sample in a study of vaccination effects on CD4 cells after COVID-19. TCRdb keeps only in-frame clones here, not all; method: immunoSEQ multiplex PCR. The repertoire has 62,000 or so clones, around 80% of them found once; the top ten carry about 12%. Antigen specificity for these receptors is unknown. Before sequencing, viral peptide pools were used by the ViraFEST assay to expand antigen-specific CD4+ T cells. Having been cultured for under twelve days, the cells underwent CD4+ T cell isolation. Among the vaccine recipients, none had a prior SARS-CoV-2 infection, and nucleocapsid antibodies were negative. Here the sequenced sample was CD4+ T cells from PBMCs cultured with SARS-CoV-2 spike peptides, taken before COVID-19 vaccination. These receptors were collected from a human donor who received a COVID-19 vaccine.

V usage is TRBV7-9 and J usage is TRBJ1-3; D ambiguous. Trimming removed 1 base from V and 0 bases from J, with 13 bases in between. Germline CDR1 is SEHNR and CDR2 is FQNEAQ (reference sequence). The CDR3 covers 17 residues. The CDR3 loop reads CASSLGRTPFSGNTIYF. The CDR3 DNA sequence: TGTGCCAGCAGCTTAGGCAGGACCCCCTTCTCTGGAAACACCATATATTTT.

This clone was seen only a few times. The chain combines TRBV18 with TRBJ2-7; possible D gene TRBD1, 6 bases. CDR1 is KGHSH and CDR2 is LQKENI in the germline V gene. CDR3 length: 13 residues. V was trimmed by 4 bases and J by 6 bases, leaving 13 bases between them. As DNA, the CDR3 is TGTGCCAGCTCACAACAGGGCCAAGGCGAGCAGTACGTC. Translating it yields CASSQQGQGEQYV.

The V and J genes are TRBV24-1 and TRBJ2-1; TRBD2 might be the D (5 bases). Per the germline V gene, CDR1 is KGHDR and CDR2 is SFDVKD. V lost 0 bases, J lost 8 bases, and 10 bases lay in between. CDR3 size: 14 residues. The CDR3 DNA reads TGTGCCACCAGTGATTTGCGGGGTGGGGATGAGCAGTTCTTC. This translates into CATSDLRGGDEQFF.

The chain carries TRBV29-1 and TRBJ2-3, with D perhaps TRBD2 (5 bases). The CDR3 has 13 residues. CDR1 and CDR2 from the germline V gene are SQVTM and ANQGSEA. Trimming shortened V by 6 bases and J by 1 base, and 11 bases separated the two germline ends. The CDR3 bases are TGCAGCGTCCAAGGGAGAGGCACAGATACGCAGTATTTT. Its protein product is CSVQGRGTDTQYF.

This clone was counted between two and nine times. The chain carries TRBV5-1 and TRBJ1-5; no definite D call. Trimming took 0 bases from V and 7 from J, leaving 14 bases between them. CDR3 length equals 15 residues. Germline loops: CDR1 SGHRS, CDR2 YFSETQ. The CDR3 bases are TGCGCCAGCAGCTTGGGCGGCCTGACCGGGCAGCCCCAGCATTTT. This codes for CASSLGGLTGQPQHF. Drawing the rest from reference TRBV5-1 and TRBJ1-5, the complete variable domain is KAGVTQTPRYLIKTRGQQVTLSCSPISGHRSVSWYQQTPGQGLQFLFEYFSETQRNKGNFPGRFSGRQFSNSRSEMNVSTLELGDSALYLCASSLGGLTGQPQHFGDGTRLSIL.

The chain joins TRBV20-1 to TRBJ2-3; D remains unclear. Germline V gene sequence: CDR1 DFQATT, CDR2 SNEGSKA (reference sequence). CDR3 length equals 14 residues. Trimming removed 3 bases from V and 6 bases from J, with 16 bases in between. CDR3 in DNA: TGCAGTGCTAGTGATCCAAATCTGGTGGATACGCAGTATTTT. It specifies CSASDPNLVDTQYF.

CDR3 coding DNA: TGTGCCAGCTCAACGGATTCTAACTATGGCTACACCTTC. This gives the protein CASSTDSNYGYTF. The chain carries TRBV18 and TRBJ1-2, with D hard to call. V lost 5 bases to trimming and J lost 0 bases, with 7 bases between them. The CDR3 has 13 amino acids. From germline, CDR1 is KGHSH and CDR2 LQKENI.

The rearrangement links TRBV5-8 to TRBJ2-3, with D possibly matching TRBD2 (5 bases). The CDR3 runs to 15 residues. CDR1 and CDR2 (germline): SGHTS, YDEGEE. V was clipped by 2 bases and J by 3 bases, with 13 bases between them. The CDR3 region has the DNA TGTGCCAGCAGCTTATTGGGTACGGGGACAGATACGCAGTATTTT. Protein sequence: CASSLLGTGTDTQYF.